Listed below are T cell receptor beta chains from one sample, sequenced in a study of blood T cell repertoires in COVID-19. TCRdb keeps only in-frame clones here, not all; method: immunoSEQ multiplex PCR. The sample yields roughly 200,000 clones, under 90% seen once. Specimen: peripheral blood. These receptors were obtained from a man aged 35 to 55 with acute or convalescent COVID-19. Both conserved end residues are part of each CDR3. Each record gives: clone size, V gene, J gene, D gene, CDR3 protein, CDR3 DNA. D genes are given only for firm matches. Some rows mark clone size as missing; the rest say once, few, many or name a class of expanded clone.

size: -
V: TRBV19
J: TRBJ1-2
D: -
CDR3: CASSNRADYGYTF
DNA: TGTGCCAGTAGCAACAGGGCTGACTATGGCTACACCTTC

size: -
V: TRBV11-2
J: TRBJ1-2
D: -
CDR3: CASSLGSPAGQGYTF
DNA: TGTGCCAGCAGCTTAGGATCTCCGGCAGGACAAGGCTACACCTTC

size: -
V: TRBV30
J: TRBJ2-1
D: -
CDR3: CAWSVRSGDEQFF
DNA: TGTGCCTGGAGTGTAAGGTCCGGGGATGAGCAGTTCTTC

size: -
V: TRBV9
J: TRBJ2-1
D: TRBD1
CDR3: CASSERGQPTYNEQFF
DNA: TGTGCCAGCAGCGAGAGGGGGCAGCCTACCTACAATGAGCAGTTCTTC

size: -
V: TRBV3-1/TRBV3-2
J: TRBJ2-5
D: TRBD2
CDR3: CASSQGPAGGKGETQYF
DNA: TGTGCCAGCAGCCAAGGCCCAGCGGGGGGTAAAGGAGAGACCCAGTACTTC

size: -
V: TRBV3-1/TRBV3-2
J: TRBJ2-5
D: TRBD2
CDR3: CASSQDPRGETQYF
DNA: TGTGCCAGCAGCCAAGATCCGCGGGGGGAGACCCAGTACTTC

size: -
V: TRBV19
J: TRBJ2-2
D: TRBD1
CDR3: CASSGTANTGELFF
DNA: TGTGCCAGTAGCGGGACAGCGAACACCGGGGAGCTGTTTTTT

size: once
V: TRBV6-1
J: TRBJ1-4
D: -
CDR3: CASSEASLATNEKLFF
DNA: TGTGCCAGCAGTGAAGCGTCACTAGCAACTAATGAAAAACTGTTTTTT

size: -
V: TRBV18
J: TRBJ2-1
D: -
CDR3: CASSQGQNNEQFF
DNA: TGTGCCAGCTCACAGGGACAAAACAATGAGCAGTTCTTC

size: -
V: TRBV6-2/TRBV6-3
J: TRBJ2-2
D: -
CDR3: CASSSPTSSPGELFF
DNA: TGTGCCAGCAGTTCCCCCACTAGCTCCCCCGGGGAGCTGTTTTTT

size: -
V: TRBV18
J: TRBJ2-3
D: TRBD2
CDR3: CASSPSSGGTDTQYF
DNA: TGTGCCAGCTCACCTTCTAGCGGGGGCACAGATACGCAGTATTTT

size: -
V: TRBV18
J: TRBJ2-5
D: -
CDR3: CASSPRTEETQYF
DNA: TGTGCCAGCTCACCACGTACAGAAGAGACCCAGTACTTC

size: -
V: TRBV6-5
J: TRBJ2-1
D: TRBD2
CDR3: CASSYLSGGPYNEQFF
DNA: TGTGCCAGCAGTTACCTTAGCGGGGGACCGTACAATGAGCAGTTCTTC

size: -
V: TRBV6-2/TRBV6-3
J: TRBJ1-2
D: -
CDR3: CASSYDGVGGYTF
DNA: TGTGCCAGCAGTTACGATGGAGTAGGTGGCTACACCTTC

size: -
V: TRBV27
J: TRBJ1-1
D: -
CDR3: CASYPRGRVNTEAFF
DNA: TGTGCCAGCTACCCCCGAGGGAGAGTGAACACTGAAGCTTTCTTT

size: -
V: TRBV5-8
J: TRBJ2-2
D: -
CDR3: CASSLGLGGITGELFF
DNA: TGTGCCAGCAGCTTGGGCCTGGGCGGGATCACCGGGGAGCTGTTTTTT

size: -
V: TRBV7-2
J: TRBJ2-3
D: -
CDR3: CASSFSSDTQYF
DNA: TGTGCCAGCAGCTTTAGTTCGGATACGCAGTATTTT

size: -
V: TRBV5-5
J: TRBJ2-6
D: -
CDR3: CASDTGSGANVLTF
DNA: TGTGCCAGCGATACAGGGTCTGGGGCCAACGTCCTGACTTTC

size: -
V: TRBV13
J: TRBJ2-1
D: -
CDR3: CASSPSGSGEQFF
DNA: TGTGCCAGCAGCCCTTCGGGGTCAGGTGAGCAGTTCTTC

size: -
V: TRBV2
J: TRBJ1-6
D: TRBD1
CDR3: CASSPAQGGSPLHF
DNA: TGTGCCAGCAGCCCCGCACAGGGGGGTTCACCCCTCCACTTT

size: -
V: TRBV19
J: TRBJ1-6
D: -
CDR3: CASSRPGDNSPLHF
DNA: TGTGCCAGTAGTAGACCGGGAGATAATTCACCCCTCCACTTT

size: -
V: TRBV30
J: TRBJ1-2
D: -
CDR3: CAWSAGAYGYTF
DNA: TGTGCCTGGAGTGCAGGGGCCTATGGCTACACCTTC

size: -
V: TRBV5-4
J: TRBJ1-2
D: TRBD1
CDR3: CASSLDRGPSYYGYTF
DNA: TGTGCCAGCAGCTTGGACAGGGGGCCGTCGTACTATGGCTACACCTTC

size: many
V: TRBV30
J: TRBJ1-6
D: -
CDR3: CAWSVPGNSPLHF
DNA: TGTGCCTGGAGTGTACCAGGTAATTCACCCCTCCACTTT

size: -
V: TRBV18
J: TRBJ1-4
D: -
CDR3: CASSPNRDNEKLFF
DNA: TGTGCCAGCTCACCCAACAGGGATAATGAAAAACTGTTTTTT

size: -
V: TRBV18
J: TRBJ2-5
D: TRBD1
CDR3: CASSTAQGDSKETQYF
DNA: TGTGCCAGCTCGACGGCGCAGGGGGATTCTAAAGAGACCCAGTACTTC

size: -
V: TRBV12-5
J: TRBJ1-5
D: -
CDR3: CASGPTGAWDQPQHF
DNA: TGTGCTAGTGGCCCGACCGGAGCGTGGGATCAGCCCCAGCATTTT

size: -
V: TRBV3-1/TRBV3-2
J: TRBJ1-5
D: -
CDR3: CASSSRENQPQHF
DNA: TGTGCCAGCAGCTCCCGGGAAAATCAGCCCCAGCATTTT

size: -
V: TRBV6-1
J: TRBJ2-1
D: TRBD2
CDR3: CASSEAERGPYNEQFF
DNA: TGTGCCAGCAGTGAAGCGGAGCGGGGGCCCTACAATGAGCAGTTCTTC

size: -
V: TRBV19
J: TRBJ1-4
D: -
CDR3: CASSIFGSEKPFF
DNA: TGTGCCAGTAGTATCTTCGGGAGTGAAAAACCGTTTTTT

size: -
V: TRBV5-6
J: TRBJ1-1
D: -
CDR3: CASSWGPGIAFF
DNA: TGTGCCAGCAGCTGGGGGCCGGGGATTGCTTTCTTT

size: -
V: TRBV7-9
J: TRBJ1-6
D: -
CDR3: CASSLDGGTGGSPLHF
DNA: TGTGCCAGCAGCTTAGACGGCGGGACCGGTGGTTCACCCCTCCACTTT

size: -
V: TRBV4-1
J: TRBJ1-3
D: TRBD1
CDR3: CASSQERSGTGVQNTIYF
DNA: TGCGCCAGCAGCCAAGAACGATCTGGGACAGGGGTTCAAAACACCATATATTTT

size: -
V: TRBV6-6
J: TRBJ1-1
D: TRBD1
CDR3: CASSLTGTGYTEAFF
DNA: TGTGCCAGCAGTTTAACCGGGACAGGGTACACTGAAGCTTTCTTT

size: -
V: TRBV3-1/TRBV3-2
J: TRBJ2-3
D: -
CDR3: CASSQEIATTDTQYF
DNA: TGTGCCAGCAGCCAAGAAATAGCGACCACAGATACGCAGTATTTT

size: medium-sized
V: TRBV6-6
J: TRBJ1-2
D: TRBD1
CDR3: CASSYLGQGETYGYTF
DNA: TGTGCCAGCAGTTACCTCGGACAGGGGGAGACCTATGGCTACACCTTC

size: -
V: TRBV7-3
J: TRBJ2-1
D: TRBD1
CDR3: CASSLDRGRNEQFF
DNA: TGTGCCAGCAGCTTGGACAGGGGCAGGAATGAGCAGTTCTTC

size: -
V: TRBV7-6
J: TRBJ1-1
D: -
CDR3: CASSLYSGDTEAFF
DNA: TGTGCCAGCAGCTTATATTCAGGGGACACTGAAGCTTTCTTT

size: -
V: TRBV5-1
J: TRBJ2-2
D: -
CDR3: CASSPRDTLTGELFF
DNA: TGCGCCAGCAGCCCCCGGGACACCTTGACCGGGGAGCTGTTTTTT

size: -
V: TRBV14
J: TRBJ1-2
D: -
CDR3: CASSQDNSFYGYTF
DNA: TGTGCCAGCAGCCAAGATAACAGTTTCTATGGCTACACCTTC

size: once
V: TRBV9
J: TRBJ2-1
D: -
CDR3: CASSVEEAASLQFF
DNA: TGTGCCAGCAGCGTAGAGGAGGCAGCCTCCCTCCAGTTCTTC